This T cell receptor beta chain was sequenced during a study of radiation and T cells in renal cell carcinoma. Points from the study as a whole: No pretreatment tumor biopsies were available for baseline clonotypes.

This clone was observed a handful of times. Its cognate antigen is unknown. The time point: blood 4 weeks post-SBRT, at nephrectomy. The sample's treatment: 15 Gy SBRT to primary tumor, nephrectomy 4 weeks later. Sequencing used immunoSEQ multiplex PCR; TCRdb keeps in-frame clones, though not all of them. The sample holds around 78,000 clones; roughly nine tenths are singletons and the top ten take about 5.8%. This TCR was recovered from an older woman with renal cell carcinoma. Here the sequenced sample was blood, taken from a patient whose treatment included radiotherapy and nephrectomy.

The CDR3 nucleotides are TGTGCCAGCAGCCGGACGGGGGCGCGGGGAAACACCATATATTTT. Its protein product is CASSRTGARGNTIYF. The chain employs TRBV5-6 and TRBJ1-3; weak D call: TRBD1 (6 bases). In germline, CDR1 is SGHDT, CDR2 YYEEEE. V was clipped by 4 bases and J by 4 bases, with 15 bases between them. CDR3 length: 15 residues. Based on the CDR3 plus reference TRBV5-6 and TRBJ1-3, the full variable domain is DAGVTQSPTHLIKTRGQQVTLRCSPKSGHDTVSWYQQALGQGPQFIFQYYEEEERQRGNFPDRFSGHQFPNYSSELNVNALLLGDSALYLCASSRTGARGNTIYFGEGSWLTVV.